This is a list of T cell receptor beta chains from one sample in a study of siplizumab effects on memory and regulatory T cells. Data came from immunoSEQ multiplex PCR; TCRdb stores just in-frame clones and leaves some out. The sample consists of 95,000 to 100,000 clones, about nine tenths of them appearing once. The material sequenced was non-Treg CD4+ T cells sorted from blood. These receptor sequences come from a human donor in good health. Each CDR3 is given with its conserved first and last residue. Each record gives: J gene, V gene, D gene, CDR3 protein, CDR3 DNA. A D gene is named only where the DNA matches it firmly.

J gene: TRBJ1-2; V gene: TRBV25-1; D gene: TRBD1; CDR3 protein: CASSEFYGTGVGYTF; CDR3 DNA: TGTGCCAGCAGTGAATTTTACGGAACAGGGGTTGGCTACACCTTC
J gene: TRBJ1-2; V gene: TRBV19; D gene: .; CDR3 protein: CASSMGPYGYTF; CDR3 DNA: TGTGCCAGTAGTATGGGTCCGTATGGCTACACCTTC
J gene: TRBJ2-7; V gene: TRBV4-1; D gene: .; CDR3 protein: CASSQTGEQYF; CDR3 DNA: TGCGCCAGCAGCCAAACGGGCGAGCAGTACTTC
J gene: TRBJ2-3; V gene: TRBV5-4; D gene: .; CDR3 protein: CASRKSLLDHPSF; CDR3 DNA: TGTGCCAGCAGGAAATCACTACTAGACCATCCATCATTT
J gene: TRBJ2-7; V gene: TRBV4-1; D gene: TRBD2; CDR3 protein: CASSQDLTSGSPTSYEQYF; CDR3 DNA: TGCGCCAGCAGCCAAGATTTAACTAGCGGGAGTCCGACTTCATACGAGCAGTACTTC
J gene: TRBJ1-5; V gene: TRBV30; D gene: TRBD1; CDR3 protein: CAWSVRDRGGSQPQHF; CDR3 DNA: TGTGCCTGGAGTGTCAGGGACAGGGGCGGGAGTCAGCCCCAGCATTTT
J gene: TRBJ2-7; V gene: TRBV27; D gene: TRBD2; CDR3 protein: CASSLTSVSYEQYF; CDR3 DNA: TGTGCCAGCAGTCTAACTAGCGTCTCCTACGAGCAGTACTTC
J gene: TRBJ2-5; V gene: TRBV6-1; D gene: .; CDR3 protein: CASSEGALVQETQYF; CDR3 DNA: TGTGCCAGCAGTGAAGGGGCGCTAGTACAAGAGACCCAGTACTTC
J gene: TRBJ1-5; V gene: TRBV5-6; D gene: .; CDR3 protein: CASSFRERSNQPQHF; CDR3 DNA: TGTGCCAGCAGCTTCCGGGAACGAAGCAATCAGCCCCAGCATTTT
J gene: TRBJ2-2; V gene: TRBV28; D gene: .; CDR3 protein: CATYPAVTGELFF; CDR3 DNA: TGTGCCACCTATCCAGCGGTTACCGGGGAGCTGTTTTTT
J gene: TRBJ2-6; V gene: TRBV5-1; D gene: .; CDR3 protein: CASSLTHRETGANVLTF; CDR3 DNA: TGCGCCAGCAGCTTGACCCACAGGGAAACCGGGGCCAACGTCCTGACTTTC
J gene: TRBJ2-5; V gene: TRBV7-2; D gene: .; CDR3 protein: CASSLQAGIQETQYF; CDR3 DNA: TGTGCCAGCAGCTTACAGGCTGGCATCCAAGAGACCCAGTACTTC
J gene: TRBJ2-1; V gene: TRBV5-1; D gene: .; CDR3 protein: CASSLSVGNEQFF; CDR3 DNA: TGCGCCAGCAGCTTGTCGGTGGGGAATGAGCAGTTCTTC
J gene: TRBJ2-1; V gene: TRBV20-1; D gene: .; CDR3 protein: CSARELQEQFF; CDR3 DNA: TGCAGTGCCAGGGAGCTCCAAGAGCAGTTCTTC
J gene: TRBJ1-1; V gene: TRBV28; D gene: .; CDR3 protein: CASRPLNTEAFF; CDR3 DNA: TGTGCCAGCCGCCCCTTGAACACTGAAGCTTTCTTT